These 11 T cell receptor beta chains originate from one sample sequenced in a study of long-term antiretroviral therapy in people with HIV. This was the immunoSEQ v3.0 assay at survey level. The repertoire was sequenced with immunoSEQ multiplex PCR; TCRdb's copy has only in-frame clones and lacks some. This sample yields under 30,000 clones, of which 70% to 85% are seen a single time; roughly 6% belongs to the top ten. The material was unsorted PBMCs, obtained 0.7 years before starting antiretroviral therapy. Every receptor here comes from a man in his thirties or forties with HIV.

The chain combines TRBV9 with TRBJ1-6; D is perhaps TRBD1 (5 bases). CDR3 size: 14 residues. V lost 2 bases and J 5 bases, leaving 8 bases between the germline ends. Germline lookup yields CDR1 SGDLS and CDR2 YYNGEE. DNA of the CDR3: TGTGCCAGCAGCGTGGTGGGGGATAATTCACCCCTCCACTTT. This gives the protein CASSVVGDNSPLHF. The full variable domain, with the rest looked up from reference TRBV9 and TRBJ1-6, is DSGVTQTPKHLITATGQRVTLRCSPRSGDLSVYWYQQSLDQGLQFLIQYYNGEERAKGNILERFSAQQFPDLHSELNLSSLELGDSALYFCASSVVGDNSPLHFGNGTRLTVT.

This chain links TRBV7-2 with TRBJ2-5, with a possible D match to TRBD2 (6 bases). Trimming took off 1 base at V and 9 bases at J, with 12 bases between the two ends. Germline V gives CDR1 SGHTA, CDR2 FQGNSA. This CDR3 is 13 amino acids long. The CDR3 DNA reads as TGTGCCAGCAGCTTAGGGGCCCAGCGGGCCCAGTACTTC. Protein sequence: CASSLGAQRAQYF.

CDR3 DNA: TGCAGCGTTGGGACAGTATACGAGCAGTACTTC. It specifies CSVGTVYEQYF. The V gene is TRBV29-1, the J gene TRBJ2-7; D perhaps matches TRBD1 (6 bases). This CDR3 is 11 amino acids long. Trimming cost V 4 bases and J 4 bases, with 8 bases left between them. Per the germline V gene, CDR1 is SQVTM and CDR2 is ANQGSEA.

This chain links TRBV2 with TRBJ2-1; 10 nucleotides align to TRBD2. There are 12 residues in the CDR3. Trimming at V came to 7 bases and at J to 8 bases, leaving 2 bases not matched to a gene. The germline CDR1 and CDR2 sequences are SNHLY and FYNNEI. CDR3 bases: TGTGCCAGCAACGGACTAGCGGATGAGCAGTTCTTC. Residues: CASNGLADEQFF.

This clone appeared a few times. Other nucleotide sequences from this sample produce the same CDR3. The chain employs TRBV7-6 and TRBJ1-1; 8 bases match TRBD1. V was clipped by 4 bases and J by 0 bases; unmatched bases: 4. The CDR3 consists of 15 residues. Germline CDR1 reads SGHVS; CDR2 reads FNYEAQ. CDR3 in amino acids: CASSSGQGMNTEAFF. Written as DNA, the CDR3 is TGTGCCAGCAGCTCAGGACAGGGTATGAACACTGAAGCTTTCTTT.

This clone was counted only a few times. The chain combines TRBV2 with TRBJ2-3, with no clear D. Per germline, CDR1 SNHLY and CDR2 FYNNEI. Trimming took off 1 base at V and 0 bases at J, with 5 bases between the two ends. The length of the CDR3 is 14 residues. CDR3 residues: CASSEVTSTDTQYF. DNA for the CDR3: TGTGCCAGCAGTGAAGTAACTAGCACAGATACGCAGTATTTT. The whole variable domain, remainder taken from reference TRBV2 and TRBJ2-3, is EPEVTQTPSHQVTQMGQEVILRCVPISNHLYFYWYRQILGQKVEFLVSFYNNEISEKSEIFDDQFSVERPDGSNFTLKIRSTKLEDSAMYFCASSEVTSTDTQYFGPGTRLTVL.

This sequence joins TRBV7-9 and TRBJ1-1; tentatively, D is TRBD1 (5 bases). Trimming left V 2 bases short and J 1 base short, with 11 bases between. The CDR3 consists of 15 residues. Germline lookup yields CDR1 SEHNR and CDR2 FQNEAQ (reference sequence). The CDR3 DNA reads as TGTGCCAGCAGCTTAAGGGGCCCTAGGAACACTGAAGCTTTCTTT. It translates to CASSLRGPRNTEAFF.

This sequence joins TRBV28 and TRBJ1-2; 10 positions match TRBD1. This CDR3 is built from 13 residues. V was pared by 11 bases and J by 3 bases, with 6 bases of the junction left unmatched. CDR1 is MDHEN and CDR2 is SYDVKM in the germline V gene. The DNA of the CDR3 is TGTGCCTCGATGGACAGGGGGGACTATGGCTACACCTTC. Encoded protein: CASMDRGDYGYTF.

This clone was counted between two and nine times. This chain uses TRBV14 with TRBJ2-1; 8 nucleotides agree with TRBD2. The germline CDR1 and CDR2 sequences are SGHDN and FVKESK. The CDR3 spans 15 residues. J gave up 6 bases and V 1 base, and 5 bases lay outside the gene matches. DNA for the CDR3: TGTGCCAGCAGCCAAGCGGCGGGAGGAGGCAATGAGCAGTTCTTC. Encoded protein: CASSQAAGGGNEQFF.

The chain employs TRBV10-3 and TRBJ1-4, with D hard to call. The CDR3 loop spans 13 amino acids. The ends were cut back, 6 bases at V and 0 bases at J, with 5 bases in the middle. Germline V gene lookup returns CDR1 ENHRY and CDR2 SYGVKD. The CDR3 reads CAIRGATNEKLFF. The CDR3 nucleotides read TGTGCCATCAGGGGAGCAACTAATGAAAAACTGTTTTTT.

The rearrangement uses TRBV9 and TRBJ1-3, with TRBD1 matching over 9 bases. Germline assignment: CDR1 SGDLS and CDR2 YYNGEE. Unmatched junction bases numbered 14, after V lost 4 bases and J lost 0 bases. CDR3 length equals 19 residues. The CDR3 DNA is TGTGCCAGCAGCAATCCTCCGGGACAGGGTATTAACTCTGGAAACACCATATATTTT. This gives the protein CASSNPPGQGINSGNTIYF.